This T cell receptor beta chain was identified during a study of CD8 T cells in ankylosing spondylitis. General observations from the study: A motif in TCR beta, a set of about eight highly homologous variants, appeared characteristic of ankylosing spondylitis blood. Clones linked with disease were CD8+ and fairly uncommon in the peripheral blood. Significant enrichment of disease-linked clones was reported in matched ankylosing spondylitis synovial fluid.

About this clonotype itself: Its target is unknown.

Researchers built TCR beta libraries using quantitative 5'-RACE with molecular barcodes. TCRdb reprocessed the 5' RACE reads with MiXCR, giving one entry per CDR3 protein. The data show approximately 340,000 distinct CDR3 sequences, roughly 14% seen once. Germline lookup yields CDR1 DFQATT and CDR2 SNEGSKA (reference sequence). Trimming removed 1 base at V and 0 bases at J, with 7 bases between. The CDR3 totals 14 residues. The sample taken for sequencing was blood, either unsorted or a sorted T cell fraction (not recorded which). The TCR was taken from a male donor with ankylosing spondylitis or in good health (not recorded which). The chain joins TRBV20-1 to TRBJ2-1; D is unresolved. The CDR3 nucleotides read TGCAGTGCTAGAGGGGCAGGCTCCTACAATGAGCAGTTCTTC. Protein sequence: CSARGAGSYNEQFF.